A selection of T cell receptor beta chains follows, all from one sample in a study of blood T cells in healthy people across ages. MiXCR was run by TCRdb on the 5' RACE reads, yielding one entry per CDR3 protein. The repertoire has 450,000 to 650,000 distinct CDR3 sequences, about 24% of them found once; the top ten carry roughly 10%. The same sample was also studied in work on T cells of mothers and their children.

Sequencing input: blood. Source of these receptors: a boy younger than 18 in good health. CDR3s include the opening cysteine and the closing phenylalanine or tryptophan. The order of the fields is D gene, V gene, J gene, clone size, CDR3 protein, CDR3 DNA. A D gene is named only where the DNA matches it firmly. Expanded clones are given a class, and other clones once, few, many or no size at all.

NA	TRBV7-9	TRBJ1-4	few	CASSRGGTNEKLFF	TGTGCCAGCAGCCGTGGGGGCACTAATGAAAAACTGTTTTTT
NA	TRBV2	TRBJ2-7	NA	CASRPGTEAYEQYF	TGTGCCAGCCGACCCGGGACGGAAGCCTACGAGCAGTACTTC
NA	TRBV29-1	TRBJ1-2	NA	CSVEKQIDGYTF	TGCAGCGTTGAAAAGCAGATTGACGGCTACACCTTC
NA	TRBV5-1	TRBJ2-7	few	CASSPGTSSSYEQYF	TGCGCCAGCAGCCCAGGGACGTCCAGCTCCTACGAGCAGTACTTC
NA	TRBV4-3	TRBJ1-6	NA	CASSQPGRGNSPLHF	TGCGCCAGCAGCCAACCTGGACGGGGTAATTCACCCCTCCACTTT
NA	TRBV7-9	TRBJ2-5	NA	CASIPGESETQYF	TGTGCCAGCATCCCAGGGGAGAGTGAGACCCAGTACTTC
NA	TRBV28	TRBJ2-7	few	CASRGRGLYEQYF	TGTGCCAGCAGAGGGAGGGGGCTGTACGAGCAGTACTTC
NA	TRBV5-6	TRBJ2-7	few	CASSFPGLGYEQYF	TGTGCCAGCAGCTTTCCGGGACTGGGGTACGAGCAGTACTTC
NA	TRBV7-2	TRBJ1-2	many	CASSLSNYGYTF	TGTGCCAGCAGTCTGAGTAACTATGGCTACACCTTC
NA	TRBV2	TRBJ2-5	few	CASSDMGAIQETQYF	TGTGCCAGCAGTGATATGGGTGCGATACAAGAGACCCAGTACTTC
TRBD2	TRBV7-9	TRBJ2-3	many	CASSPTSGGTDTQYF	TGTGCCAGCAGCCCGACTAGCGGGGGAACAGATACGCAGTATTTT
NA	TRBV4-3	TRBJ2-7	few	CASSQDDSYYEQYF	TGCGCCAGCAGCCAAGACGACAGCTACTACGAGCAGTACTTC
TRBD1	TRBV28	TRBJ2-2	NA	CASSPLTGERDTGELFF	TGTGCCAGCAGTCCATTAACAGGGGAAAGGGACACCGGGGAGCTGTTTTTT
NA	TRBV5-5	TRBJ2-7	few	CASSTIDRSPYEQYF	TGTGCCAGCAGTACTATTGACAGGAGCCCCTACGAGCAGTACTTC
TRBD2	TRBV9	TRBJ2-5	few	CASSNGLAGGGETQYF	TGTGCCAGCAGCAACGGACTAGCGGGAGGCGGGGAGACCCAGTACTTC
NA	TRBV25-1	TRBJ2-5	NA	CASRGSEGDQETQYF	TGTGCCAGCAGAGGATCCGAGGGAGACCAAGAGACCCAGTACTTC
NA	TRBV28	TRBJ2-3	NA	CASSLSWSTDTQYF	TGTGCCAGCAGTTTATCCTGGTCTACAGATACGCAGTATTTT
NA	TRBV7-2	TRBJ2-7	few	CASSDSRGARGPYEQYF	TGTGCCAGCAGCGACAGTAGGGGGGCTAGGGGCCCCTACGAGCAGTACTTC
TRBD2	TRBV20-1	TRBJ2-1	NA	CSARWDLQASGFNEQFF	TGCAGTGCTAGATGGGATCTCCAGGCTAGCGGGTTCAATGAGCAGTTCTTC
TRBD1	TRBV4-2	TRBJ2-7	once	CASSQEGGTGGRSSYEQYF	TGTGCCAGCAGCCAAGAAGGTGGGACAGGGGGCCGTAGCTCCTACGAGCAGTACTTC
NA	TRBV3-1	TRBJ2-7	NA	CASSRERRGEQYF	TGTGCCAGCAGCCGAGAACGGCGAGGCGAGCAGTACTTC
TRBD2	TRBV4-1	TRBJ2-1	few	CASSQDSGAGGEQFF	TGCGCCAGCAGCCAAGATAGCGGGGCCGGCGGAGAGCAGTTCTTC
TRBD2	TRBV5-1	TRBJ2-7	few	CASSLLTSGSPYEQYF	TGCGCCAGCAGCTTACTGACTAGCGGGAGCCCCTACGAGCAGTACTTC
TRBD1	TRBV10-3	TRBJ1-1	few	CASGGGLMGTEAFF	TGTGCCTCAGGGGGCGGCCTCATGGGCACTGAAGCTTTCTTT
NA	TRBV20-1	TRBJ2-7	NA	CSARDLLGSTYEQYF	TGCAGTGCTAGAGATCTTCTGGGGAGTACCTACGAGCAGTACTTC
NA	TRBV3-1	TRBJ2-2	NA	CASSQPDPGSHSHGELFF	TGTGCCAGCAGCCAACCGGACCCGGGGTCCCACTCCCACGGGGAGCTGTTTTTT
TRBD1	TRBV12-3/TRBV12-4	TRBJ2-7	NA	CASSLAGDEQGVFYYEQYF	TGTGCCAGCAGTTTAGCGGGCGATGAACAGGGGGTTTTTTACTACGAGCAGTACTTC
TRBD2	TRBV10-2	TRBJ2-5	few	CASSDTGLAGGTTQYF	TGCGCCAGCAGTGATACGGGACTAGCGGGAGGTACGACCCAGTACTTC
TRBD1	TRBV7-2	TRBJ2-4	NA	CASSLAPPGTGKDIQYF	TGTGCCAGCAGCTTAGCCCCCCCAGGGACAGGGAAGGACATTCAGTACTTC
NA	TRBV4-3	TRBJ2-7	NA	CASSQGHVAGDSYEQYF	TGCGCCAGCAGCCAAGGGCACGTAGCAGGGGATTCCTACGAGCAGTACTTC
NA	TRBV4-3	TRBJ2-3	NA	CASSQGANRDTDTQYF	TGCGCCAGCAGCCAAGGGGCGAATCGGGACACAGATACGCAGTATTTT
TRBD2	TRBV4-1	TRBJ2-2	NA	CASSHLGSGRNTGELFF	TGCGCCAGCAGCCATTTAGGTAGCGGGAGGAACACCGGGGAGCTGTTTTTT
NA	TRBV5-4	TRBJ1-1	few	CASSLAGRTTEAFF	TGTGCCAGCAGCCTGGCAGGGCGCACCACTGAAGCTTTCTTT
NA	TRBV14	TRBJ2-1	NA	CASSFQSGQQFF	TGTGCCAGCAGTTTTCAGTCGGGACAGCAGTTCTTC
NA	TRBV10-3	TRBJ2-1	few	CAISGPIGLGSYNEQFF	TGTGCCATCAGTGGGCCGATCGGCCTGGGATCCTACAATGAGCAGTTCTTC
NA	TRBV4-3	TRBJ2-1	NA	CASQRGLGSYNEQFF	TGCGCCAGCCAGAGGGGACTTGGCTCCTACAATGAGCAGTTCTTC
NA	TRBV7-8	TRBJ2-5	NA	CASSGNRRYQETQYF	TGTGCCAGCAGCGGTAATCGTCGGTACCAAGAGACCCAGTACTTC
TRBD1	TRBV6-5	TRBJ1-2	few	CASSYSKPRGDGYTF	TGTGCCAGCAGTTACTCGAAACCCAGGGGGGATGGCTACACCTTC
NA	TRBV7-3	TRBJ1-6	few	CASSFGQEYNSPLHF	TGTGCCAGCAGCTTTGGGCAGGAGTATAATTCACCCCTCCACTTT
NA	TRBV4-3	TRBJ2-7	few	CASSLSVGAYEQYF	TGCGCCAGCAGCCTAAGTGTCGGAGCCTACGAGCAGTACTTC
NA	TRBV15	TRBJ2-6	many	CATSRDRAWGSGANVLTF	TGTGCCACCAGCAGAGATAGGGCCTGGGGCTCTGGGGCCAACGTCCTGACTTTC
TRBD1	TRBV28	TRBJ1-2	NA	CASTLPLGQPNYGYTF	TGTGCCAGCACCCTCCCTCTGGGACAGCCTAACTATGGCTACACCTTC
NA	TRBV6-5	TRBJ1-3	NA	CASSTRFEWGNTIYF	TGTGCCAGCAGTACCCGGTTCGAGTGGGGAAACACCATATATTTT
NA	TRBV29-1	TRBJ1-2	NA	CSVAGSPTGYTF	TGCAGCGTTGCGGGGAGCCCAACGGGCTACACCTTC
NA	TRBV7-9	TRBJ1-4	few	CARSSLGFSANEKLFF	TGTGCCCGCAGCTCACTTGGGTTTTCAGCTAATGAAAAACTGTTTTTT
NA	TRBV12-3/TRBV12-4	TRBJ2-3	few	CASRGLGRGTDTQYF	TGTGCCAGCAGAGGACTGGGCCGCGGCACAGATACGCAGTATTTT
TRBD2	TRBV4-2	TRBJ2-3	NA	CASSVRRGSASGSTDTQYF	TGTGCCAGCAGCGTACGAAGAGGCTCGGCTAGCGGTAGCACAGATACGCAGTATTTT
TRBD1	TRBV10-3	TRBJ2-1	few	CAIMGQGSSYNEQFF	TGTGCCATCATGGGACAGGGTAGCTCCTACAATGAGCAGTTCTTC
TRBD1	TRBV12-3/TRBV12-4	TRBJ2-7	NA	CASSFQGESGEQYF	TGTGCCAGCAGTTTCCAGGGGGAGTCCGGCGAGCAGTACTTC
TRBD1	TRBV4-3	TRBJ1-6	NA	CASSPGTAYSPLHF	TGCGCCAGCAGCCCTGGGACAGCTTATTCACCCCTCCACTTT
NA	TRBV28	TRBJ1-5	few	CASATGQPQHF	TGTGCCAGCGCGACCGGTCAGCCCCAGCATTTT